A selection of T cell receptor beta chains follows, all from one sample in a study of blood T cell repertoires in COVID-19. Assay used: immunoSEQ multiplex PCR; TCRdb lists only in-frame clones, some missing. The sample carries approximately 100,000 clones, 84% recorded once. Sample: peripheral blood. All receptors come from a woman aged 45-60 years with acute or convalescent COVID-19. The CDR3 runs from the conserved cysteine through the conserved F or W. Fields, in order: CDR3 DNA, CDR3 protein, J gene, clone size, V gene, D gene. The D gene is left open where the match is weak. Clone size is not always given. Where it is, it says once, few, many or a class for expanded clones.

DNA: TGTGCCAGCAGTCTGAGGGAAAATGAAAAACTGTTTTTT
CDR3: CASSLRENEKLFF
J: TRBJ1-4
size: -
V: TRBV27
D: -

DNA: TGTGCCAGTACCTCCGGGGGAGCCGAGCAGTACTTC
CDR3: CASTSGGAEQYF
J: TRBJ2-7
size: -
V: TRBV19
D: -

DNA: TGTGCCAGCAGCCAAGGGCCAATAAGGGTACGTGCGGGAGGTACGCAGTATTTT
CDR3: CASSQGPIRVRAGGTQYF
J: TRBJ2-3
size: -
V: TRBV3-1/TRBV3-2
D: TRBD2

DNA: TGCGCCAGCAGCCCAAATACAGGGACGGGTCAGCCCCAGCATTTT
CDR3: CASSPNTGTGQPQHF
J: TRBJ1-5
size: -
V: TRBV4-1
D: -

DNA: TGTGCCAGCAGTGATAGGACTAGCGGGGGGGCGGTCCTATTCACAGATACGCAGTATTTT
CDR3: CASSDRTSGGAVLFTDTQYF
J: TRBJ2-3
size: -
V: TRBV2
D: TRBD2

DNA: TGCGCCAGCAGCTTGGAAGTCAGGGGGATGGGTGGCTACACCTTC
CDR3: CASSLEVRGMGGYTF
J: TRBJ1-2
size: -
V: TRBV5-1
D: TRBD1

DNA: TGTGCCAGCAGCTCACCACCGGGACAGACCGCGGCCGAAGACATTCAGTACTTC
CDR3: CASSSPPGQTAAEDIQYF
J: TRBJ2-4
size: few
V: TRBV7-3
D: TRBD1

DNA: TGCGCCAGCAGCTACACAGACTACGAGCAGTACTTC
CDR3: CASSYTDYEQYF
J: TRBJ2-7
size: -
V: TRBV5-1
D: -

DNA: TGTGCCAGCAGTTTTCAGGGGGGACCCACTGAAGCTTTCTTT
CDR3: CASSFQGGPTEAFF
J: TRBJ1-1
size: -
V: TRBV5-4
D: TRBD1

DNA: TGTGCCAGCAGCCAGCAGACAGCTATGAACACTGAAGCTTTCTTT
CDR3: CASSQQTAMNTEAFF
J: TRBJ1-1
size: -
V: TRBV3-1/TRBV3-2
D: -

DNA: TGCAGCGCTCGCCGAGAGGTATTCAATGAGCAGTTCTTC
CDR3: CSARREVFNEQFF
J: TRBJ2-1
size: -
V: TRBV29-1
D: -

DNA: TGCGCCAGCAGCCTAATACAGGGGGCAGGTTACACCGGGGAGCTGTTTTTT
CDR3: CASSLIQGAGYTGELFF
J: TRBJ2-2
size: -
V: TRBV5-1
D: TRBD1

DNA: TGTGCCAGCAGTCCGGACAGGTCTTATGGCTACACCTTC
CDR3: CASSPDRSYGYTF
J: TRBJ1-2
size: -
V: TRBV6-5
D: TRBD1

DNA: TGTGCCAGCAGTCCCGGGACAGGCCTCAATCAGCCCCAGCATTTT
CDR3: CASSPGTGLNQPQHF
J: TRBJ1-5
size: -
V: TRBV6-5
D: TRBD1

DNA: TGCGCCAGCAGCTTGGGGGCTAGCGGGGGCCTCTACAATGAGCAGTTCTTC
CDR3: CASSLGASGGLYNEQFF
J: TRBJ2-1
size: -
V: TRBV5-1
D: TRBD2

DNA: TGTGCCAGCAGCGACCCCGGGACAGGGGGCTTTGGCTACACCTTC
CDR3: CASSDPGTGGFGYTF
J: TRBJ1-2
size: -
V: TRBV11-2
D: TRBD1

DNA: TGCGCCAGCAGCCAATTGGGGGGGAACACTGAAGCTTTCTTT
CDR3: CASSQLGGNTEAFF
J: TRBJ1-1
size: -
V: TRBV5-1
D: -

DNA: TGTGCCAGCAGCCAAGATTTCCGAGGTCACACCGGGGAGCTGTTTTTT
CDR3: CASSQDFRGHTGELFF
J: TRBJ2-2
size: -
V: TRBV4-2
D: -

DNA: TGTGCCAGCAGCTTAGGGGGGCAAGGTGAAAAACTGTTTTTT
CDR3: CASSLGGQGEKLFF
J: TRBJ1-4
size: -
V: TRBV13
D: -

DNA: TGTGCCAGCTCACCACAGGGGCCCGAGAACGGCTACACCTTC
CDR3: CASSPQGPENGYTF
J: TRBJ1-2
size: -
V: TRBV18
D: -

DNA: TGTGCCAGTAGTAGCGACACCTGGGAGGGGGCTGAAGCTTTCTTT
CDR3: CASSSDTWEGAEAFF
J: TRBJ1-1
size: -
V: TRBV19
D: -

DNA: TGTGCCAGCAGCTTGGAGGGGTACACAGATACGCAGTATTTT
CDR3: CASSLEGYTDTQYF
J: TRBJ2-3
size: -
V: TRBV5-4
D: -

DNA: TGTGCCAGCAGCACCGCCGAGGCGGGGTTGAGGTCGAACACCTTC
CDR3: CASSTAEAGLRSNTF
J: TRBJ1-2
size: -
V: TRBV28
D: -

DNA: TGTGCCAGCAGCCAAGAGCCACAGGCGAGGATCACTGAAGCTTTCTTT
CDR3: CASSQEPQARITEAFF
J: TRBJ1-1
size: -
V: TRBV3-1/TRBV3-2
D: -

DNA: TGTGCCATCAGTGATCCCGGGACAGGGACCACAGATACGCAGTATTTT
CDR3: CAISDPGTGTTDTQYF
J: TRBJ2-3
size: -
V: TRBV10-3
D: TRBD1

DNA: TGTGCCAGCAGCTCTACAGGGATTGCTGGAAACACCATATATTTT
CDR3: CASSSTGIAGNTIYF
J: TRBJ1-3
size: -
V: TRBV5-4
D: -

DNA: TGTGCCAGCAGTCCGGGACAGGGGGCTGGCTACACCTTC
CDR3: CASSPGQGAGYTF
J: TRBJ1-2
size: -
V: TRBV27
D: TRBD1

DNA: TGTGCCAGCAGCCAAGCCATCCAGGCCTACAATGAGCAGTTCTTC
CDR3: CASSQAIQAYNEQFF
J: TRBJ2-1
size: -
V: TRBV3-1/TRBV3-2
D: -

DNA: TGTGCCAGCAGTTATGGTCTAATTTCCTACGAGCAGTACTTC
CDR3: CASSYGLISYEQYF
J: TRBJ2-7
size: -
V: TRBV6-5
D: -

DNA: TGTGCCAGCAGCGCACTGAGTAATTCACCCCTCCACTTT
CDR3: CASSALSNSPLHF
J: TRBJ1-6
size: -
V: TRBV3-1/TRBV3-2
D: -

DNA: TGTGCCAGCAGCGTGCTCCAGGGGGGATCACCCCTCCACTTT
CDR3: CASSVLQGGSPLHF
J: TRBJ1-6
size: -
V: TRBV2
D: TRBD1

DNA: TGTGCCAGCAGTTCCCCAGGTTGGGGGGACAATCAGCCCCAGCATTTT
CDR3: CASSSPGWGDNQPQHF
J: TRBJ1-5
size: -
V: TRBV28
D: -

DNA: TGTGCCAGCAGCTACGACCGTACAGGGATAACCCGGGGCTACACCTTC
CDR3: CASSYDRTGITRGYTF
J: TRBJ1-2
size: -
V: TRBV6-6
D: -

DNA: TGTGCCAGCAGCCAGAGGGCATCCACAGATACGCAGTATTTT
CDR3: CASSQRASTDTQYF
J: TRBJ2-3
size: -
V: TRBV3-1/TRBV3-2
D: -

DNA: TGTGCCACCAGCAGTGGATCCGGGACAGGGGGCTATGGCTACACCTTC
CDR3: CATSSGSGTGGYGYTF
J: TRBJ1-2
size: -
V: TRBV15
D: TRBD1

DNA: TGCGCCAGCAGTGAGTCGGGTCGAGGCAGGGCCTCGCAGCTACCCCTCCACTTT
CDR3: CASSESGRGRASQLPLHF
J: TRBJ1-6
size: -
V: TRBV10-2
D: -

DNA: TGTGCCAGCAGCTTAGGGACAGAAAACTATGGCTACACCTTC
CDR3: CASSLGTENYGYTF
J: TRBJ1-2
size: -
V: TRBV11-1
D: -

DNA: TGTGCCAGCAGAGGGACAGGGAAATACAATGAGCAGTTCTTC
CDR3: CASRGTGKYNEQFF
J: TRBJ2-1
size: -
V: TRBV28
D: TRBD1

DNA: TGTGCCAGCAGTGAAGGCGGGGACGGGGCCTACGAGCAGTACTTC
CDR3: CASSEGGDGAYEQYF
J: TRBJ2-7
size: -
V: TRBV6-1
D: -

DNA: TGTGCCAGCAGCCTCCCCGGGACAGGGTCCTACGAGCAGTACTTC
CDR3: CASSLPGTGSYEQYF
J: TRBJ2-7
size: -
V: TRBV3-1/TRBV3-2
D: TRBD1

DNA: TGCGCCAGCAGCCTCACAGATACGCAGTATTTT
CDR3: CASSLTDTQYF
J: TRBJ2-3
size: -
V: TRBV5-1
D: -